This T cell receptor (beta chain) is from a study of cytomegalovirus exposure and HLA in healthy donors. Whole-study results and caveats: Under in vitro conditions, a few CMV-associated chains were confirmed as specific for CMV antigens. The later analysis indicated that the majority of CMV-associated TCR beta chains appeared HLA-restricted.

On this clone itself: Its antigen is still unknown.

Donors had nominal health at sampling but likely had unrecorded immune exposures. The primer mix had 60 Vbeta and 13 Jbeta primers. Original processing notes: An analysis that came later counted approximately 76 million unique TCR beta chains, roughly 11 million shared. Using immunoSEQ multiplex PCR, the repertoire was profiled, and TCRdb retains in-frame clones only, with some absent. The V and J calls and clone size are taken from that table; D and trimming were inferred from the DNA. In the table there are roughly 190,000 clones, around 86% of which are singletons. Trimming took 1 base from V and 0 from J, leaving 19 bases between them. Germline CDR1 is SGHAT and CDR2 is FQNNGV. The CDR3 covers 19 residues.

This TCR was recovered from a woman aged 18-29 years in good health and CMV-seronegative. Sequenced input: PBMCs. The J gene is TRBJ2-4, the V gene TRBV11-2, with D possibly being TRBD2 (5 bases). In nucleotides, the CDR3 is TGTGCCAGCAGCTTAGTGAGGGCCACCATACTGCTAGCCAAAAACATTCAGTACTTC. It translates to CASSLVRATILLAKNIQYF.